This TCR beta chain was recorded in a study of radiation and T cells in renal cell carcinoma. Study-wide results and limits: Top tumor clonotypes rose in blood 2 weeks post-radiation, then contracted.

As for time point: blood 4 weeks post-SBRT, at nephrectomy. Documented treatment: 15 Gy SBRT to primary tumor, nephrectomy 4 weeks later. Nephrectomy followed 15 Gy stereotactic body radiation by 4 weeks. After SBRT, blood was collected at 2 and 4 weeks, plus baseline. Profiling relied on immunoSEQ multiplex PCR, and the TCRdb table lists in-frame clones only, not all of them. The repertoire holds around 74,000 clones, with approximately 87% as singletons. The CDR3 is 15 residues long. V was clipped by 4 bases and J by 6 bases, with 18 bases between them. Germline V gene sequence: CDR1 SGDLS, CDR2 YYNGEE. Comment on this clone: Antigen specificity is unknown.

Here the sequenced sample was blood, taken from a patient whose treatment included radiotherapy and nephrectomy. The chain uses TRBV9 and TRBJ2-3; weak D call: TRBD2 (6 bases). The TCR comes from a woman aged 60-70 years with renal cell carcinoma. The CDR3 sequence is CASSLRLRGTDTQYF. CDR3 in DNA: TGTGCCAGCAGCCTACGACTACGCGGGACGGATACGCAGTATTTT.